Listed below are T cell receptor beta chains from one sample, sequenced in a study of blood T cell repertoires in COVID-19. Generated by immunoSEQ multiplex PCR, the TCRdb table keeps only in-frame clones and is missing some. Among 150,000 to 200,000 clones, less than 90% were seen once, and the ten largest hold about 0.72%. Sample: peripheral blood. The receptors stem from a woman in her sixties or seventies with acute or convalescent COVID-19. The CDR3 runs from the conserved cysteine through the conserved F or W.

j_gene: TRBJ2-1
v_gene: TRBV3-1/TRBV3-2
CDR3aa: CASSQETSGGGNEQFF

j_gene: TRBJ1-1
v_gene: TRBV28
CDR3aa: CASEGNTEAFF

j_gene: TRBJ1-5
v_gene: TRBV6-1
CDR3aa: CASSEDRGLYSNQPQHF

j_gene: TRBJ1-6
v_gene: TRBV5-1
CDR3aa: CASSLNRNNSPLHF

j_gene: TRBJ2-4
v_gene: TRBV18
CDR3aa: CASSPAGGPSNLYQYF

j_gene: TRBJ2-7
v_gene: TRBV18
CDR3aa: CASSGQALGYEQYF

j_gene: TRBJ1-1
v_gene: TRBV29-1
CDR3aa: CSATPGQGITEAFF

j_gene: TRBJ2-5
v_gene: TRBV11-2
CDR3aa: CASSLDRRRRGETQYF

j_gene: TRBJ1-1
v_gene: TRBV2
CDR3aa: CASNNNMNTEAFF

j_gene: TRBJ2-5
v_gene: TRBV19
CDR3aa: CASGSTWDSAKETQYF

j_gene: TRBJ1-1
v_gene: TRBV19
CDR3aa: CASSFTGITTEAFF

j_gene: TRBJ1-6
v_gene: TRBV2
CDR3aa: CASSLRQGSYNSPLHF

j_gene: TRBJ1-3
v_gene: TRBV19
CDR3aa: CASSIYEAPTGNTIYF

j_gene: TRBJ2-2
v_gene: TRBV7-2
CDR3aa: CASSPQGSLIPGELFF

j_gene: TRBJ1-1
v_gene: TRBV7-9
CDR3aa: CASSPPGGSTEAFF

j_gene: TRBJ2-3
v_gene: TRBV6-2/TRBV6-3
CDR3aa: CASSYSSGSTDTQYF

j_gene: TRBJ2-1
v_gene: TRBV7-9
CDR3aa: CASSLRRSGGYNEQFF

j_gene: TRBJ2-1
v_gene: TRBV15
CDR3aa: CATSRTGSLLNEQFF

j_gene: TRBJ1-1
v_gene: TRBV5-8
CDR3aa: CASLVRGRAEAFF

j_gene: TRBJ2-4
v_gene: TRBV19
CDR3aa: CASSLLTGNIQYF

j_gene: TRBJ1-1
v_gene: TRBV25-1
CDR3aa: CASSDPGQGGTEAFF

j_gene: TRBJ1-1
v_gene: TRBV7-2
CDR3aa: CASSPLGGVTEAFF

j_gene: TRBJ1-3
v_gene: TRBV19
CDR3aa: CASRLTAYSSGNTIYF

j_gene: TRBJ2-7
v_gene: TRBV3-1/TRBV3-2
CDR3aa: CASSRRGPSYEQYF

j_gene: TRBJ1-2
v_gene: TRBV28
CDR3aa: CASRRTGSAYGYTF

j_gene: TRBJ2-1
v_gene: TRBV25-1
CDR3aa: CASSELSGRRYNEQFF

j_gene: TRBJ1-2
v_gene: TRBV24-1
CDR3aa: CATLRGRGQLGYTF

j_gene: TRBJ1-2
v_gene: TRBV15
CDR3aa: CATSPEAGSNYGYTF

j_gene: TRBJ1-1
v_gene: TRBV7-9
CDR3aa: CASSPGQAESTEAFF

j_gene: TRBJ1-1
v_gene: TRBV28
CDR3aa: CASTPGGGDTEAFF

j_gene: TRBJ2-7
v_gene: TRBV3-1/TRBV3-2
CDR3aa: CASAFGAGGSYEQYF

j_gene: TRBJ1-3
v_gene: TRBV7-3
CDR3aa: CASSAQGSGNTIYF

j_gene: TRBJ1-4
v_gene: TRBV11-2
CDR3aa: CASSGDRVSEKLFF

j_gene: TRBJ2-1
v_gene: TRBV25-1
CDR3aa: CASSELGWEKRNEQFF

j_gene: TRBJ1-2
v_gene: TRBV14
CDR3aa: CASSQGQTNYGYTF

j_gene: TRBJ1-2
v_gene: TRBV4-3
CDR3aa: CASSPHTSNYGYTF

j_gene: TRBJ2-2
v_gene: TRBV5-1
CDR3aa: CASSLTAGTPTGELFF

j_gene: TRBJ1-2
v_gene: TRBV11-3
CDR3aa: CASSLGGSYGYTF

j_gene: TRBJ1-2
v_gene: TRBV10-2
CDR3aa: CASSESYKRGMDYGYTF

j_gene: TRBJ1-6
v_gene: TRBV7-8
CDR3aa: CASSLVAGARNSPLHF

j_gene: TRBJ2-2
v_gene: TRBV2
CDR3aa: CASSEVGAKTGELFF

j_gene: TRBJ1-5
v_gene: TRBV21-1
CDR3aa: CASTAGYHSNQPQHF

j_gene: TRBJ1-2
v_gene: TRBV6-5
CDR3aa: CASKTLGQVYGYTF

j_gene: TRBJ2-2
v_gene: TRBV27
CDR3aa: CASSRTGPGELFF

j_gene: TRBJ1-4
v_gene: TRBV9
CDR3aa: CASSGGTGLTEKLFF

j_gene: TRBJ1-6
v_gene: TRBV5-4
CDR3aa: CASSPDRGISPLHF

j_gene: TRBJ2-1
v_gene: TRBV18
CDR3aa: CASSPDGGKAEQFF

j_gene: TRBJ2-1
v_gene: TRBV7-2
CDR3aa: CASGLTSYNEQFF

j_gene: TRBJ1-2
v_gene: TRBV29-1
CDR3aa: CSVPDRSRVGYTF

j_gene: TRBJ1-5
v_gene: TRBV2
CDR3aa: CASSRMTGRQPQHF